The rows below give T cell receptor beta chains drawn from one sample of a study of PD-1 blockade in mismatch repair-deficient tumors. Sequencing used immunoSEQ multiplex PCR; TCRdb keeps in-frame clones, though not all of them. Of 15,000 to 25,000 clones in the sample, approximately 80% were seen once. Source: PBMCs, taken 52 weeks after starting pembrolizumab. The receptors derive from an adult with mismatch repair-deficient cancer. The CDR3 runs from the conserved cysteine through the conserved F or W. The D gene is left open where the match is weak. Size is stated for part of the rows, as once, few or many counts, or as a class when the clone is expanded.

>TRBV18|NA|TRBD2|TRBJ2-1
CASSPRREGYNEQFF
TGTGCCAGCTCACCTCGGCGGGAGGGGTACAATGAGCAGTTCTTC
>TRBV5-1|once|NA|TRBJ2-1
CASHSGQMQFF
TGCGCCAGTCATAGCGGCCAGATGCAGTTCTTC
>TRBV7-9|NA|NA|TRBJ2-1
CASSRRTEAYNEQFF
TGTGCCAGCAGTCGAAGAACGGAGGCCTACAATGAGCAGTTCTTC
>TRBV19|NA|TRBD1|TRBJ1-4
CASIKGQYYGEKLFF
TGTGCCAGTATAAAGGGACAGTATTATGGTGAAAAACTGTTTTTT
>TRBV27|NA|NA|TRBJ1-5
CASSLTLGGSQPQHF
TGTGCCAGCAGTTTAACGTTGGGAGGCTCCCAGCCCCAGCATTTT
>TRBV18|few|TRBD1|TRBJ2-7
CASSPRGQASYEQYF
TGTGCCAGCTCCCCTCGGGGACAGGCCTCCTACGAGCAGTACTTC
>TRBV28|few|TRBD2|TRBJ2-7
CASCTPGLAMYEQYF
TGTGCCAGTTGCACCCCGGGACTAGCGATGTACGAGCAGTACTTC
>TRBV11-3|once|NA|TRBJ2-1
CASSLGASHLYNEQFF
TGTGCCAGCAGCTTAGGGGCTTCTCACCTTTACAATGAGCAGTTCTTC
>TRBV6-6|NA|TRBD2|TRBJ2-1
CASSTGRGRAEEQFF
TGTGCCAGCAGCACGGGGCGCGGGAGGGCCGAGGAGCAGTTCTTC
>TRBV30|NA|NA|TRBJ2-1
CAWSGAVYNEQFF
TGTGCCTGGAGTGGAGCGGTTTACAATGAGCAGTTCTTC
>TRBV7-9|few|NA|TRBJ2-7
CASSPTYYEQYF
TGTGCCAGCAGCCCCACCTACTACGAGCAGTACTTC
>TRBV19|NA|NA|TRBJ2-1
CASSIGLDSYNEQFF
TGTGCCAGTAGTATCGGTCTAGACTCCTACAATGAGCAGTTCTTC
>TRBV4-2|NA|NA|TRBJ2-1
CASSQGGGSEQFF
TGTGCCAGCAGCCAAGGAGGAGGGAGCGAGCAGTTCTTC
>TRBV11-3|NA|TRBD1|TRBJ1-1
CASSSSGQSGTEAFF
TGTGCCAGCAGCTCATCGGGACAGTCGGGCACTGAAGCTTTCTTT
>TRBV7-2|NA|TRBD1|TRBJ1-4
CASSLEGAENEKLFF
TGTGCCAGCAGCCTAGAGGGGGCGGAGAATGAAAAACTGTTTTTT
>TRBV9|NA|TRBD1|TRBJ1-4
CASSVTGAGTNEKLFF
TGTGCCAGCAGCGTTACAGGGGCTGGCACTAATGAAAAACTGTTTTTT
>TRBV5-5|NA|TRBD1|TRBJ2-7
CASSINRDSYEQYF
TGTGCCAGCAGCATAAACCGGGACAGCTACGAGCAGTACTTC
>TRBV11-2|NA|NA|TRBJ2-7
CASSPHPSYEQYF
TGTGCCAGCAGCCCCCACCCGAGCTACGAGCAGTACTTC
>TRBV5-6|few|NA|TRBJ2-7
CASSSYLAASSYEQYF
TGTGCCAGCAGCTCGTATTTGGCGGCCTCTAGTTACGAGCAGTACTTC
>TRBV7-9|NA|TRBD2|TRBJ2-7
CASSPGTSGGWMHF
TGTGCCAGCAGCCCTGGGACTAGCGGGGGATGGATGCACTTC
>TRBV27|NA|TRBD2|TRBJ2-1
CASSLLLAGGGNEQFF
TGTGCCAGCAGTCTCTTACTAGCGGGAGGGGGCAATGAGCAGTTCTTC
>TRBV5-1|NA|TRBD1|TRBJ2-3
CASRGTGQGSDTQYF
TGCGCCAGCAGGGGGACGGGACAGGGTTCAGATACGCAGTATTTT
>TRBV27|NA|TRBD1|TRBJ2-7
CASSLRDRSLYEQYF
TGTGCCAGCAGTCTCCGGGACAGAAGCCTCTACGAGCAGTACTTC
>TRBV30|NA|NA|TRBJ2-1
CAWSEMTEGHQQFF
TGTGCCTGGAGTGAGATGACTGAAGGTCATCAGCAGTTCTTC
>TRBV4-1|few|TRBD1|TRBJ2-7
CASSGGPTGGRSYEQYF
TGCGCCAGCAGCGGAGGACCGACAGGGGGCCGCTCCTACGAGCAGTACTTC
>TRBV6-1|few|TRBD2|TRBJ2-7
CASSGWSGGSGTYEQYF
TGTGCCAGCAGTGGGTGGAGTGGGGGTAGCGGGACCTACGAGCAGTACTTC
>TRBV13|NA|NA|TRBJ2-3
CASRTREEVYTQYF
TGTGCCAGCAGGACTAGGGAGGAGGTATATACGCAGTATTTT
>TRBV9|NA|NA|TRBJ1-2
CASSHSGGYGYTF
TGTGCCAGCAGTCACTCCGGTGGCTATGGCTACACCTTC
>TRBV5-1|once|NA|TRBJ2-5
CASSFYGYQETQYF
TGCGCCAGCAGCTTTTACGGGTACCAAGAGACCCAGTACTTC
>TRBV28|NA|TRBD1|TRBJ1-4
CASSRLGTGGEKLFF
TGTGCCAGCAGTCGACTTGGGACAGGGGGCGAAAAACTGTTTTTT
>TRBV18|NA|NA|TRBJ2-2
CASSPDRNTGELFF
TGTGCCAGCTCTCCGGACAGGAACACCGGGGAGCTGTTTTTT
>TRBV5-5|once|TRBD1|TRBJ1-1
CASSFGNRGNTEAFF
TGTGCCAGCAGCTTTGGGAACAGGGGTAACACTGAAGCTTTCTTT
>TRBV28|NA|TRBD1|TRBJ1-4
CASSFRQGREKLFF
TGTGCCAGCAGTTTCCGACAGGGGCGGGAAAAACTGTTTTTT
>TRBV6-5|NA|TRBD1|TRBJ2-4
CASSRTGIKNIQYF
TGTGCCAGCAGCCGGACAGGGATAAAAAACATTCAGTACTTC
>TRBV5-1|NA|NA|TRBJ1-2
CASSPDLGAGYGYTF
TGCGCCAGCAGCCCAGACTTGGGGGCTGGCTATGGCTACACCTTC
>TRBV18|NA|TRBD1|TRBJ2-7
CASSPTGTGNREQYF
TGTGCCAGCTCACCTACCGGGACAGGGAACCGAGAGCAGTACTTC
>TRBV2|NA|NA|TRBJ2-7
CASGQQQYEQYF
TGTGCCAGCGGACAACAACAATACGAGCAGTACTTC
>TRBV12-5|NA|TRBD1|TRBJ2-1
CASGLEPGTGFYNEQFF
TGTGCTAGTGGTTTGGAACCCGGGACAGGGTTCTACAATGAGCAGTTCTTC
>TRBV9|NA|NA|TRBJ2-1
CASSYQATGEQFF
TGTGCCAGCAGCTACCAAGCAACGGGTGAGCAGTTCTTC
>TRBV5-1|NA|TRBD2|TRBJ2-7
CASSLAGSYEQYF
TGCGCCAGCAGTTTAGCGGGATCCTACGAGCAGTACTTC
>TRBV28|NA|TRBD2|TRBJ2-1
CASSLNLAGFPSSYNEQFF
TGTGCCAGCAGTTTAAACCTAGCGGGATTTCCAAGCTCCTACAATGAGCAGTTCTTC
>TRBV28|NA|TRBD2|TRBJ2-1
CASSPTGTSAYNEQFF
TGTGCCAGCAGTCCGACCGGGACTAGCGCATACAATGAGCAGTTCTTC
>TRBV27|NA|TRBD1|TRBJ1-5
CASSRQGANQPQHF
TGTGCCAGCAGTAGACAGGGTGCAAATCAGCCCCAGCATTTT
>TRBV5-6|NA|TRBD1|TRBJ2-7
CASSPGTGFSYEQYF
TGTGCCAGCAGCCCCGGGACAGGGTTCTCCTACGAGCAGTACTTC
>TRBV29-1|NA|NA|TRBJ1-5
CSVGDPTGQPQHF
TGCAGCGTCGGCGACCCGACGGGGCAGCCCCAGCATTTT
>TRBV30|NA|TRBD1|TRBJ1-4
CAWGQGEKLFF
TGTGCCTGGGGACAGGGGGAAAAACTGTTTTTT
>TRBV5-4|NA|NA|TRBJ1-2
CASIPRPRGSDYGYTF
TGTGCCAGCATCCCGCGGCCACGGGGGTCTGACTATGGCTACACCTTC
>TRBV7-2|NA|TRBD2|TRBJ2-1
CASSSRIGEGNEQFF
TGTGCCAGCAGCTCTAGAATAGGGGAGGGCAATGAGCAGTTCTTC
>TRBV6-1|NA|NA|TRBJ1-2
CASTPGGRGGYTF
TGTGCCAGCACCCCCGGGGGGCGGGGAGGCTACACCTTC